A single sample is the source of the 22 T cell receptor beta chains below, sequenced in a study of technical replicates of blood from several donors. Libraries were prepared by immunoSEQ multiplex PCR; TCRdb keeps only in-frame clonotypes and omits some of them. The sample has around 80,000 clones, roughly 98% seen once. The specimen sequenced was T cells isolated from PBMCs. Receptor source: a human donor in good health.

J is TRBJ1-4 and V is TRBV5-1; tentative D call: TRBD1 (5 bases). The CDR3 loop spans 14 amino acids. Germline assignment: CDR1 SGHRS and CDR2 YFSETQ. V lost 4 bases and J 8 bases, leaving 15 bases between the germline ends. CDR3 in DNA: TGCGCCAGCAGCGGCGGGACGACGACAGAAAAACTGTTTTTT. This translates into CASSGGTTTEKLFF.

The chain couples TRBV27 to TRBJ2-5; D remains unclear. Germline lookup yields CDR1 MNHEY and CDR2 SMNVEV (reference sequence). V was clipped by 4 bases and J by 2 bases, with 11 bases between them. The CDR3 is made up of 14 amino acids. The CDR3 DNA is TGTGCCAGCAGTTCCCACCAAACTCAAGAGACCCAGTACTTC. This encodes CASSSHQTQETQYF.

This sequence joins TRBV5-1 and TRBJ1-4; the match to TRBD1 covers 9 bases. The V and J ends lost 4 bases and 5 bases, in that order; junction bases with no gene match: 3. The length of the CDR3 is 14 residues. Germline CDR1 SGHRS, CDR2 YFSETQ. As DNA, the CDR3 is TGCGCCAGCAGCCCCGGACAGGGGAATGAAAAACTGTTTTTT. Protein product: CASSPGQGNEKLFF.

This clone came up once. The CDR3 spells CASSLVSDYDEQYF. The CDR3 nucleotides are TGTGCCAGCAGCTTAGTTAGTGATTATGACGAGCAGTACTTC. J is TRBJ2-7 and V is TRBV11-3; no firm D call. The ends were cut back, 1 base at V and 5 bases at J, with 12 bases in the middle. Looked up from germline, CDR1 is SGHNT and CDR2 is YENEEA. The CDR3 spans 14 residues.

The V call is TRBV7-8, the J call TRBJ2-1, with a tentative D call TRBD1 (6 bases). This CDR3 has 12 residues. With 11 bases removed from V and 7 bases from J, the gap between germline ends came to 15 bases. The germline CDR1 and CDR2 sequences are SGHVS and FQNEAQ. Written as DNA, the CDR3 is TGTGCCGGAGGAACAGGGAAAAATGAGCAGTTCTTC. Protein sequence: CAGGTGKNEQFF.

The gene calls are TRBV5-4 and TRBJ2-1; D possibly corresponds to TRBD2 (5 bases). Trimming stripped 1 base from V and 7 bases from J, with 12 bases between. CDR3 length: 14 residues. Germline-derived CDR1 and CDR2 are SGHNT and YYREEE (reference sequence). The CDR3 here is CASSLSGITNEQFF. The CDR3 DNA follows: TGTGCCAGCAGCTTGTCCGGGATAACGAATGAGCAGTTCTTC.

The chain has TRBV7-6 and TRBJ2-5, with 10 nucleotides matching TRBD2. The CDR3 covers 13 residues. Germline V CDR1 and CDR2: SGHVS, FNYEAQ. Unmatched junction bases numbered 1, after V lost 4 bases and J lost 5 bases. The DNA for the CDR3 is TGTGCCAGCAGCTCGGGACTAGCGGAGACCCAGTACTTC. As protein: CASSSGLAETQYF.

The chain uses TRBV14 and TRBJ2-7; D is uncertain. This CDR3 is built from 17 residues. Per the germline V gene, CDR1 is SGHDN and CDR2 is FVKESK. Trimming left V 4 bases short and J 0 bases short, with 19 bases between. This chain's CDR3 is CASSLRALRSFSYEQYF. As DNA, the CDR3 is TGTGCCAGCAGCCTAAGAGCTCTGCGTTCCTTCTCCTACGAGCAGTACTTC.

This chain joins TRBV28 and TRBJ2-7; 8 bases are shared with TRBD1. This CDR3 spans 16 amino acids. Trimming took 3 bases from V and 3 from J; bases not matched to a gene: 10. Germline V gives CDR1 MDHEN, CDR2 SYDVKM. The CDR3 DNA follows: TGTGCCAGCAGTTTTAACAGGGGGTTGGGGGGCTACGAGCAGTACTTC. Protein sequence: CASSFNRGLGGYEQYF.

The J gene is TRBJ1-5, the V gene TRBV25-1; D is undetermined. This CDR3 region has 14 residues. Germline loops: CDR1 MGHDK, CDR2 SYGVNS. Trimming left V 4 bases short and J 2 bases short, with 9 bases between. Written as DNA, the CDR3 is TGTGCCAGCAGTGGGGCAGGCGGCAATCAGCCCCAGCATTTT. This translates into CASSGAGGNQPQHF.

The gene calls are TRBV11-3 and TRBJ2-1, with a possible D match to TRBD2 (5 bases). Germline V gives CDR1 SGHNT, CDR2 YENEEA. V shed 4 bases and J shed 4 bases, with 8 bases lying between them. The CDR3 loop spans 13 amino acids. The CDR3 sequence: CASSSLDYNEQFF. CDR3 DNA sequence: TGTGCCAGCAGCTCACTAGATTACAATGAGCAGTTCTTC.

CDR3 loop: CASSQGLAGGLPFPDTQYF. The CDR3 DNA reads as TGCGCCAGCAGCCAAGGACTAGCGGGAGGCCTCCCTTTCCCAGATACGCAGTATTTT. The chain links TRBV5-1 to TRBJ2-3, with TRBD2 identical over 14 bases. V shed 4 bases, J shed 4 bases, and the junction held 14 bases outside the gene matches. Germline V lookup: CDR1 SGHRS, CDR2 YFSETQ. The CDR3 extends over 19 amino acids.

The chain carries TRBV7-9 and TRBJ2-5; D uncertain. The CDR3 contains 11 residues. The germline V and J ends were trimmed by 5 bases and 2 bases, with 3 bases remaining between them. In germline, CDR1 is SEHNR, CDR2 FQNEAQ (reference sequence). CDR3 DNA: TGTGCCAGCAGCCTACAAGAGACCCAGTACTTC. Its translation: CASSLQETQYF.

The chain has TRBV6-1 and TRBJ2-7, with D possibly being TRBD1 (5 bases). This CDR3 region has 13 residues. CDR1 MNHNS and CDR2 SASEGT come from the germline V gene. V dropped 0 bases and J dropped 4 bases, with 7 bases sitting between them. The CDR3, as DNA: TGTGCCAGCAGTGAAGCTCGGACATACGAGCAGTACTTC. Its protein is CASSEARTYEQYF.

The chain combines TRBV6-1 with TRBJ1-5, with 10 bases identical to TRBD1. The germline gives CDR1 MNHNS, CDR2 SASEGT. This CDR3 is 16 amino acids long. Losses at the gene ends were 4 bases for V and 6 bases for J; bases not matched to a gene: 9. CDR3 residues: CASSATAGTGVQPQHF. Here the CDR3 DNA reads TGTGCCAGCAGTGCGACCGCCGGGACAGGGGTTCAGCCCCAGCATTTT.

This clone was recorded only once. The rearrangement uses TRBV4-2 and TRBJ1-3; TRBD1 might be the D (5 bases). Germline V lookup: CDR1 LGHNA, CDR2 YNFKEQ. V was pared by 2 bases and J by 0 bases, with 11 bases between. There are 16 residues in the CDR3. DNA of the CDR3: TGTGCCAGCAGCCAAAGTCCGACAGTCTCTGGAAACACCATATATTTT. Protein: CASSQSPTVSGNTIYF.

This chain links TRBV4-2 with TRBJ2-7, with 11 bases matching TRBD1. Germline CDR1 is LGHNA and CDR2 is YNFKEQ. V shed 0 bases, J shed 2 bases, and the junction held 24 bases outside the gene matches. The CDR3 contains 23 residues. The CDR3 sequence is CASSQEADRGRTGGGLWAYEQYF. Here the CDR3 DNA reads TGTGCCAGCAGCCAAGAGGCGGACAGGGGGCGGACGGGAGGGGGTCTATGGGCCTACGAGCAGTACTTC.

The V and J genes are TRBV6-4 and TRBJ2-1; TRBD2 aligns across 11 bases. Germline V gives CDR1 MRHNA, CDR2 SNTAGT. The CDR3 runs to 18 residues. The junction had 9 bases not matched to a gene; V was cut back by 4 bases and J by 1 base. DNA for the CDR3: TGTGCCAGCAGTGGTACAGCCGGGACTAGCGGATCCTACAATGAGCAGTTCTTC. This gives the protein CASSGTAGTSGSYNEQFF.

This chain links TRBV10-1 with TRBJ1-1; possibly TRBD1 for D (5 bases). Germline V lookup: CDR1 WNHNN, CDR2 SYGVQD (reference sequence). This CDR3 spans 13 amino acids. The ends were cut back, 7 bases at V and 0 bases at J, with 9 bases in the middle. CDR3 nucleotides: TGCGCCAGCAAAGCGGGGGTGAACACTGAAGCTTTCTTT. Translating it yields CASKAGVNTEAFF.

This chain links TRBV4-1 with TRBJ2-3; 8 bases match TRBD2. The CDR3 consists of 18 residues. Germline CDR1 MGHRA, CDR2 YSYEKL. Trimming cost V 0 bases and J 4 bases; bases outside gene matches: 12. CDR3 DNA sequence: TGCGCCAGCAGCCAAGAGGGTCGGGGCGCGGGGGGTGCAGATACGCAGTATTTT. Its protein product is CASSQEGRGAGGADTQYF.

The V gene is TRBV4-1, the J gene TRBJ1-1; D gene uncertain. The CDR3 runs to 13 residues. V gave up 1 base and J gave up 6 bases, with 9 bases separating them. Germline V gene data show CDR1 as MGHRA and CDR2 as YSYEKL. CDR3: CASSQGGVAEAFF. In DNA form, the CDR3 reads TGCGCCAGCAGCCAAGGCGGGGTTGCTGAAGCTTTCTTT.

CDR3 region: CASTEFRDRAVNTF. The CDR3 nucleotides are TGTGCCAGCACCGAATTCCGGGACAGGGCAGTAAACACCTTC. V usage is TRBV6-6 and J usage is TRBJ1-2; 9 nucleotides line up with TRBD1. With V trimmed by 7 bases and J by 12 bases, 15 bases remained unmatched. Per germline, CDR1 MNHNY and CDR2 SVGAGI (reference sequence). CDR3 length equals 14 residues.